The 25 T cell receptor beta chains given below trace back to one sample, sequenced in a study of T cells in tumors after PD-1 blockade. TCRdb keeps only in-frame clones here, not all; method: immunoSEQ multiplex PCR. The table lists roughly 48,000 clones, about 85% of them singletons, with about 4% in the top ten. Here the sequenced sample was PBMCs, taken before anti-PD-1 treatment. The receptors originated from a human donor with basal cell carcinoma.

This clone was seen more than once but under ten times. This chain connects TRBV5-6 to TRBJ1-4; perhaps TRBD1 as D (5 bases). CDR3 length: 18 amino acids. CDR1 is SGHDT, CDR2 YYEEEE, per germline. V lost 1 base, J lost 7 bases, and 23 bases lay in between. The CDR3 spells CASSLWGRAGARSEKLFF. The CDR3 DNA follows: TGTGCCAGCAGCTTGTGGGGACGGGCCGGGGCGAGGAGTGAAAAACTGTTTTTT.

The chain joins TRBV6-6 to TRBJ2-7; 10 nucleotides line up with TRBD1. After removal of 6 bases from V and 4 bases from J, the junction contained 6 bases not matched to a gene. In germline, CDR1 is MNHNY, CDR2 SVGAGI (reference sequence). This CDR3 has 14 residues. CDR3 sequence reads: CASRPGTGAYEQYF. Here the CDR3 DNA reads TGTGCCAGCAGGCCCGGGACAGGGGCTTACGAGCAGTACTTC.

This clone was detected a few times. V usage is TRBV19 and J usage is TRBJ1-6; D uncertain. The CDR3 spans 13 residues. The V end was cut by 8 bases, the J end by 4 bases, with 9 bases between. Germline assignment: CDR1 LNHDA and CDR2 SQIVND (reference sequence). The CDR3 sequence is CASCRDYNSPLHF. The CDR3 nucleotides read TGTGCCAGTTGCCGGGATTATAATTCACCCCTCCACTTT. The variable domain in full, with the rest retrieved from reference TRBV19 and TRBJ1-6, is DGGITQSPKYLFRKEGQNVTLSCEQNLNHDAMYWYRQDPGQGLRLIYYSQIVNDFQKGDIAEGYSVSREKKESFPLTVTSAQKNPTAFYLCASCRDYNSPLHFGNGTRLTVT.

This sequence joins TRBV28 and TRBJ2-2; no definite D call. This CDR3 is built from 14 residues. CDR1 MDHEN and CDR2 SYDVKM come from the germline V gene. V lost 7 bases to trimming and J lost 5 bases, with 14 bases between them. The CDR3 nucleotides are TGTGCCAGCATTTCCCCTAGGCGGACCGGGGAGCTGTTTTTT. This translates into CASISPRRTGELFF.

This clone was counted only a few times. The chain has TRBV3-1 (or the pseudogene TRBV3-2) and TRBJ1-2, with a tentative D call TRBD1 (5 bases). Trimming shortened V by 4 bases and J by 3 bases, and 12 bases separated the two germline ends. The CDR3 spans 14 residues. The germline V gene encodes CDR1 LGHDT and CDR2 YNNKEL (reference sequence). In DNA form, the CDR3 reads TGTGCCAGCAGCCCAATCAGGGATCACTATGGCTACACCTTC. Its protein is CASSPIRDHYGYTF.

This clone appeared a few times. The chain recombines TRBV7-2 with TRBJ2-4; 16 bases agree with TRBD2. J was trimmed by 15 bases and V by 3 bases; bases with no gene match: 8. The CDR3 extends over 15 amino acids. Looked up from germline, CDR1 is SGHTA and CDR2 is FQGNSA. The CDR3 coding sequence is TGTGCCAGCAGCTTGACCGGGACTAGCGGGGGGGCCACGTACTTC. Amino acid sequence: CASSLTGTSGGATYF.

CDR3 loop: CASSESFPGACTDTQYF. The CDR3 region has the DNA TGCGCCAGCAGTGAGTCGTTTCCGGGGGCCTGCACAGATACGCAGTATTTT. The chain recombines TRBV10-1 with TRBJ2-3; D is possibly TRBD1 or TRBD2 (6 bases each). The V gene's germline CDR1 is WNHNN and CDR2 SYGVQD (reference sequence). V was pared by 0 bases and J by 1 base, with 14 bases between. The CDR3 is 17 amino acids.

The chain joins TRBV6-5 to TRBJ1-5, with unresolved D. The CDR3 sequence is 15 residues long. Trimming removed 10 bases from V and 0 bases from J, with 16 bases in between. Germline loops: CDR1 MNHEY, CDR2 SVGAGI. The chain's CDR3 is CATRTSGYSNQPQHF. Written as DNA, the CDR3 is TGTGCCACACGGACGAGTGGTTATAGCAATCAGCCCCAGCATTTT.

Here the CDR3 reads CASRVALGQTYEQYF. The CDR3 DNA sequence: TGTGCCAGTAGAGTGGCTTTGGGGCAGACCTACGAGCAGTACTTC. V is TRBV19 and J is TRBJ2-7; D possibly corresponds to TRBD1 (5 bases). The CDR3 contains 15 residues. Deletions cut 6 bases from V and 2 bases from J, with 17 bases between. Germline V gene sequence: CDR1 LNHDA, CDR2 SQIVND (reference sequence). Together with reference TRBV19 and TRBJ2-7, the CDR3 gives the full variable domain: DGGITQSPKYLFRKEGQNVTLSCEQNLNHDAMYWYRQDPGQGLRLIYYSQIVNDFQKGDIAEGYSVSREKKESFPLTVTSAQKNPTAFYLCASRVALGQTYEQYFGPGTRLTVT.

V is TRBV6-4 and J is TRBJ2-3; 9 nucleotides align to TRBD2. V was pared by 5 bases and J by 2 bases, with 2 bases of the junction left unmatched. In germline, CDR1 is MRHNA, CDR2 SNTAGT. This CDR3 spans 14 amino acids. CDR3 amino acids: CASSSGGHTDTQYF. CDR3 nucleotides: TGTGCCAGCAGTAGCGGGGGGCACACAGATACGCAGTATTTT.

The genes are TRBV7-9 and TRBJ2-7, with D unresolved. This CDR3 spans 16 amino acids. The V end was cut by 1 base, the J end by 7 bases, with 20 bases between. Germline V gene sequence: CDR1 SEHNR, CDR2 FQNEAQ (reference sequence). The CDR3: CASSLEMGRPRGEQYF. In DNA, the CDR3 is TGTGCCAGCAGCTTAGAGATGGGAAGGCCTCGAGGAGAGCAGTACTTC.

The chain joins TRBV30 to TRBJ1-3, with a tentative D call TRBD1 (5 bases). Germline CDR1 and CDR2: GTSNPN and SVGIG (reference sequence). The V end was cut by 0 bases, the J end by 2 bases, with 11 bases between. The CDR3 runs to 15 residues. Here the CDR3 DNA reads TGTGCCTGGAGTGTAATTTGGGGGACTGGAAACACCATATATTTT. Its protein product is CAWSVIWGTGNTIYF.

This clone was observed a handful of times. The genes are TRBV30 and TRBJ2-1; D uncertain. The CDR3 runs 13 residues. Germline V gene lookup returns CDR1 GTSNPN and CDR2 SVGIG (reference sequence). Trimming pared 3 bases from V and 0 bases from J, leaving 6 bases between. CDR3 protein: CAWSWDSYNEQFF. In nucleotides, the CDR3 is TGTGCCTGGAGCTGGGACTCCTACAATGAGCAGTTCTTC.

V and J are TRBV5-1 and TRBJ1-1; D unclear. This CDR3 spans 16 amino acids. V was shortened by 4 bases and J by 1 base, with 17 bases between the two germline ends. Per the germline V gene, CDR1 is SGHRS and CDR2 is YFSETQ. CDR3: CASSLPVETTNTEAFF. In nucleotides, the CDR3 is TGCGCCAGCAGCCTGCCGGTTGAGACAACGAACACTGAAGCTTTCTTT.

The V gene is TRBV30, the J gene TRBJ1-2, with D possibly TRBD1 on 6 matching bases. V was clipped by 2 bases and J by 1 base, with 14 bases between them. The CDR3 is made up of 15 amino acids. Germline loops: CDR1 GTSNPN, CDR2 SVGIG (reference sequence). CDR3 DNA: TGTGCCTGGAGTAGCAGGGGAGGAGGTAACTATGGCTACACCTTC. Translating gives CAWSSRGGGNYGYTF.

The chain links TRBV28 to TRBJ2-7, with 7 bases matching TRBD1. The junction had 6 bases not matched to a gene; V was cut back by 1 base and J by 3 bases. The CDR3 covers 15 residues. Germline values: CDR1 MDHEN, CDR2 SYDVKM. The chain's CDR3 is CASSLYRTGLYEQYF. In nucleotides, the CDR3 is TGTGCCAGCAGTTTATACAGGACAGGCCTCTACGAGCAGTACTTC.

This rearrangement joins TRBV28 to TRBJ2-5; 7 bases are a match to TRBD1. Per germline, CDR1 MDHEN and CDR2 SYDVKM. Unmatched junction bases numbered 6, after V lost 3 bases and J lost 5 bases. This CDR3 is 14 amino acids long. CDR3 sequence: CASSFLGGEETQYF. The CDR3 nucleotides read TGTGCCAGCAGTTTCTTAGGGGGCGAGGAGACCCAGTACTTC.

The chain employs TRBV4-1 and TRBJ2-7; the D gene could be TRBD1 or TRBD2 (5 bases each). Between the trimmed V and J ends, which lost 1 base and 0 bases, there was a span of 19 bases. The CDR3 extends over 18 amino acids. CDR1 is MGHRA and CDR2 is YSYEKL in the germline V gene. CDR3 in DNA: TGCGCCAGCAGCCAAGCAGCGTTAGGGGACCTTCTCTCCTACGAGCAGTACTTC. Translated, it gives CASSQAALGDLLSYEQYF.

This clone was seen a single time. This rearrangement joins TRBV5-1 to TRBJ2-1, with 9 bases that match TRBD2. Germline CDR1 and CDR2: SGHRS and YFSETQ. The V segment lost 2 bases and the J segment 4 bases; nucleotides outside the gene matches: 7. This CDR3 spans 16 amino acids. The CDR3 protein is CASSFTGTSPYNEQFF. Here the CDR3 DNA reads TGCGCCAGCAGCTTTACCGGGACTAGCCCTTACAATGAGCAGTTCTTC.

This chain joins TRBV10-2 and TRBJ2-5, with 12 nucleotides matching TRBD2. This CDR3 region has 16 residues. Germline V gives CDR1 WSHSY, CDR2 SAAADI. Trimming removed 3 bases from V and 3 bases from J; junction bases left unmatched: 5. This chain's CDR3 is CASSDRLAGEKETQYF. CDR3 coding DNA: TGCGCCAGCAGTGATCGACTAGCGGGGGAAAAAGAGACCCAGTACTTC.

This clone was detected a few times. V and J are TRBV5-5 and TRBJ2-2; D might be TRBD2 (5 bases). Germline assignment: CDR1 SGHKS and CDR2 YYEKEE (reference sequence). The CDR3 is 17 residues long. The V and J ends lost 4 bases and 1 base respectively, with 17 bases between them. DNA of the CDR3: TGTGCCAGCAGCCCCCGTAGGGCTAGCTTGAACACCGGGGAGCTGTTTTTT. Translating gives CASSPRRASLNTGELFF.

The chain couples TRBV5-6 to TRBJ1-2; D is unresolved. From germline, CDR1 is SGHDT and CDR2 YYEEEE. V lost 0 bases and J 3 bases, leaving 9 bases between the germline ends. CDR3 length: 14 residues. The chain's CDR3 is CASSLAGIDYGYTF. The CDR3 nucleotides read TGTGCCAGCAGCTTGGCTGGGATCGACTATGGCTACACCTTC.

The rearrangement uses TRBV5-1 and TRBJ1-6; no definite D call. The germline CDR1 and CDR2 sequences are SGHRS and YFSETQ. The CDR3 covers 13 residues. The germline V and J ends were trimmed by 3 bases and 10 bases, with 11 bases remaining between them. CDR3: CASSSDGPSPLHF. DNA of the CDR3: TGCGCCAGCAGCTCGGACGGGCCGTCACCCCTCCACTTT.

The rearrangement uses TRBV14 and TRBJ2-3; possible D gene TRBD2, 6 bases. The germline V gene has CDR1 SGHDN and CDR2 FVKESK. Trimming cost V 0 bases and J 4 bases, with 14 bases left between them. CDR3 length equals 16 residues. The DNA of the CDR3 is TGTGCCAGCAGCCAAGATTACGGGAGAGGGGCAGATACGCAGTATTTT. Translated: CASSQDYGRGADTQYF. Using reference TRBV14 and TRBJ2-3 for the parts outside the CDR3, the full variable domain is EAGVTQFPSHSVIEKGQTVTLRCDPISGHDNLYWYRRVMGKEIKFLLHFVKESKQDESGMPNNRFLAERTGGTYSTLKVQPAELEDSGVYFCASSQDYGRGADTQYFGPGTRLTVL.

The rearrangement joins TRBV30 to TRBJ1-4; tentatively, D is TRBD1 (5 bases). Germline-derived CDR1 and CDR2 are GTSNPN and SVGIG (reference sequence). Trimming removed 8 bases at V and 5 bases at J, with 18 bases between. The CDR3 covers 14 residues. As DNA, the CDR3 is TGTGCCGGGATCGTAGGGGCGGGGAATGAAAAACTGTTTTTT. It specifies CAGIVGAGNEKLFF.